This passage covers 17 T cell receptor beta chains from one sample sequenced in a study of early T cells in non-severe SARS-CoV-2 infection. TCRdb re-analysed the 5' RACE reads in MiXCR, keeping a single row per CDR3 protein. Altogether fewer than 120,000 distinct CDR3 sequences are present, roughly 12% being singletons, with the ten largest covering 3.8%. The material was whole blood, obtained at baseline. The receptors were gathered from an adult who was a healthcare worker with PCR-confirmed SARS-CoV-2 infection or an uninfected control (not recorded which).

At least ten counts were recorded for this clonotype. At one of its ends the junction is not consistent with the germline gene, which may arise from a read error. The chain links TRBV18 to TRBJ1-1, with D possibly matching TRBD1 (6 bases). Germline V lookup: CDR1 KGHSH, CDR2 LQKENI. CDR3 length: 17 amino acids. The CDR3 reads CASSPPSIPLGDTEVFF. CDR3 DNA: TGTGCCAGCTCACCTCCTTCCATACCCCTAGGGGACACTGAAGTTTTCTTT.

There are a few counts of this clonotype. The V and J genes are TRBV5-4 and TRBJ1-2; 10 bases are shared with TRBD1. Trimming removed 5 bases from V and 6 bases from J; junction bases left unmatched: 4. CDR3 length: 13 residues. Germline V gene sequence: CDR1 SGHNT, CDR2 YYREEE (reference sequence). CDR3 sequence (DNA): TGTGCCAGCAGGCCAGGGACAGGGGATGGCTACACCTTC. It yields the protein CASRPGTGDGYTF.

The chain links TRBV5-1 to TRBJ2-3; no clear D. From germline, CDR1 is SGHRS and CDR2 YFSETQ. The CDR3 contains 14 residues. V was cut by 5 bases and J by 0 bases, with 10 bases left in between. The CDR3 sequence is CASRVEPSTDTQYF. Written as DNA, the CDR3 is TGCGCCAGCAGAGTTGAGCCTAGCACAGATACGCAGTATTTT. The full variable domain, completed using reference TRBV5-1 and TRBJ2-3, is KAGVTQTPRYLIKTRGQQVTLSCSPISGHRSVSWYQQTPGQGLQFLFEYFSETQRNKGNFPGRFSGRQFSNSRSEMNVSTLELGDSALYLCASRVEPSTDTQYFGPGTRLTVL.

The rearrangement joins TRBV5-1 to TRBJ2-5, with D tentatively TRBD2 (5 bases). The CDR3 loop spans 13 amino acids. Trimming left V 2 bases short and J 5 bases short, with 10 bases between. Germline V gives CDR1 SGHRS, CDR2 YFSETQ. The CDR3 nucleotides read TGCGCCAGCAGCTTTTCTCAGCGGGAGACCCAGTACTTC. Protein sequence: CASSFSQRETQYF.

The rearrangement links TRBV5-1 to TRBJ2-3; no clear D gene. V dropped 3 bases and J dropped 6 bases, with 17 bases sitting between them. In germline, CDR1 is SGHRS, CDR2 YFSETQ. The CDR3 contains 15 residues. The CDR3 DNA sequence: TGCGCCAGCAGCTCCAGACTCTGGGGTCCCGATACGCAGTATTTT. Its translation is CASSSRLWGPDTQYF.

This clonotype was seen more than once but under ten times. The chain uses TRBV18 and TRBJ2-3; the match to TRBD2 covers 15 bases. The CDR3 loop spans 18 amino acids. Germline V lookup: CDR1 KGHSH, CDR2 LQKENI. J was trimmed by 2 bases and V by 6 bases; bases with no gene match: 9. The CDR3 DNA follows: TGTGCCAGCTCCCCTCGGACTAGCGGGAGGGCCAACACAGATACGCAGTATTTT. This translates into CASSPRTSGRANTDTQYF.

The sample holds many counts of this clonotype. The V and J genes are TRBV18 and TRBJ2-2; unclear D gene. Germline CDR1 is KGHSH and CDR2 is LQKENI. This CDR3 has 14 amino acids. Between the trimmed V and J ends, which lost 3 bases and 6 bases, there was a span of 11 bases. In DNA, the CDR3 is TGTGCCAGCTCACCGAACGTGGGTTCCGGGGAGCTGTTTTTT. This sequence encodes CASSPNVGSGELFF.

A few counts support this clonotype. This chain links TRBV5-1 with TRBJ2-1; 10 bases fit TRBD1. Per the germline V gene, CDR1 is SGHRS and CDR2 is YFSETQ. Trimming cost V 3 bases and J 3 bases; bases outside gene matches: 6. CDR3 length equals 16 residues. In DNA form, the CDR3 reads TGCGCCAGCAGCTCGCCGGGACAGGGGATCTACAATGAGCAGTTCTTC. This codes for CASSSPGQGIYNEQFF.

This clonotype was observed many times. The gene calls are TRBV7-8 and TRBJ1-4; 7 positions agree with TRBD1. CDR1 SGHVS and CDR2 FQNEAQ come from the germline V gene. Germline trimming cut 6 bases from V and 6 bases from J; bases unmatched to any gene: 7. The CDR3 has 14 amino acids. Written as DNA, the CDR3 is TGTGCCAGCAGTTACGGACAGGTTGATGAAAAACTGTTTTTT. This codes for CASSYGQVDEKLFF.

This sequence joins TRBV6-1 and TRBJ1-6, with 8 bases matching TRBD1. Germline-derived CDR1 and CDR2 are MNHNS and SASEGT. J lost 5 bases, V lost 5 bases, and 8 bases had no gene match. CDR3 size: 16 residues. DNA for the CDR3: TGTGCCAGCAGTTTTGACAGGGGCGGTAATAATTCACCCCTCCACTTT. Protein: CASSFDRGGNNSPLHF.

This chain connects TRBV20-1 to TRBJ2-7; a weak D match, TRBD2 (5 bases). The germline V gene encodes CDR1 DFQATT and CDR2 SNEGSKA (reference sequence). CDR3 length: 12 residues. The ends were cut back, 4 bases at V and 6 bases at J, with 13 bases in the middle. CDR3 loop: CSAMSSPGEQYF. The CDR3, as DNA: TGCAGTGCTATGTCTAGCCCCGGCGAGCAGTACTTC.

The CDR3 is CSVVDNYGYTF. CDR3 DNA sequence: TGCAGCGTTGTGGATAACTATGGCTACACCTTC. V gene TRBV29-1 combines with J gene TRBJ1-2; D uncertain. Per the germline V gene, CDR1 is SQVTM and CDR2 is ANQGSEA. The CDR3 sequence is 11 residues long. Trimming cost V 4 bases and J 1 base, with 4 bases left between them.

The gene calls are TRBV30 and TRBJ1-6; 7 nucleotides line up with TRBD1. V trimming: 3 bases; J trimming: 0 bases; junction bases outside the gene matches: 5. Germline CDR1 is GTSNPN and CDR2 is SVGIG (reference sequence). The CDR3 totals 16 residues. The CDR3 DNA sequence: TGTGCCTGGAGGGGTGCAGGGGGCTCCTATAATTCACCCCTCCACTTT. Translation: CAWRGAGGSYNSPLHF.

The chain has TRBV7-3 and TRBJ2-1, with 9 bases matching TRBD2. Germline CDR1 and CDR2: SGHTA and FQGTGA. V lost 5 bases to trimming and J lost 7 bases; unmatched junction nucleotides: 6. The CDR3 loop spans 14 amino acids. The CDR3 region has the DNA TGTGCCAGCAGCACAGGACTAGCGAAGAATGAGCAGTTCTTC. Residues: CASSTGLAKNEQFF.

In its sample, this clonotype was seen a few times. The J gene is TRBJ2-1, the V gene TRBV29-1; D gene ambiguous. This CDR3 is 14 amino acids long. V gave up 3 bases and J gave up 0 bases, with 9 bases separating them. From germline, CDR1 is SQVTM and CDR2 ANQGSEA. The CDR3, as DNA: TGCAGCGTTGATCAAGGTAGCTCCTACAATGAGCAGTTCTTC. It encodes CSVDQGSSYNEQFF.

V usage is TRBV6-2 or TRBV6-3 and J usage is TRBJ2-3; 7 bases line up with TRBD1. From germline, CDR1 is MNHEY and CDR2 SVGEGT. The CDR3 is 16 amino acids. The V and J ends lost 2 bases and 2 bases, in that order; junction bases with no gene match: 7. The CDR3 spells CASSYGGQSYTDTQYF. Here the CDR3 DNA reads TGTGCCAGCAGTTACGGGGGACAGAGTTACACAGATACGCAGTATTTT.

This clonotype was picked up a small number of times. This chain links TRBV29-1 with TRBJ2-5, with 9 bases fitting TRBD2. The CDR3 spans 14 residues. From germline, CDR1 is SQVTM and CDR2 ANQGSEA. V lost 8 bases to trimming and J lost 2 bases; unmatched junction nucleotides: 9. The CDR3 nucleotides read TGCAGCCCCCGGCTAGCGGGGCGTCAAGAGACCCAGTACTTC. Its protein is CSPRLAGRQETQYF.